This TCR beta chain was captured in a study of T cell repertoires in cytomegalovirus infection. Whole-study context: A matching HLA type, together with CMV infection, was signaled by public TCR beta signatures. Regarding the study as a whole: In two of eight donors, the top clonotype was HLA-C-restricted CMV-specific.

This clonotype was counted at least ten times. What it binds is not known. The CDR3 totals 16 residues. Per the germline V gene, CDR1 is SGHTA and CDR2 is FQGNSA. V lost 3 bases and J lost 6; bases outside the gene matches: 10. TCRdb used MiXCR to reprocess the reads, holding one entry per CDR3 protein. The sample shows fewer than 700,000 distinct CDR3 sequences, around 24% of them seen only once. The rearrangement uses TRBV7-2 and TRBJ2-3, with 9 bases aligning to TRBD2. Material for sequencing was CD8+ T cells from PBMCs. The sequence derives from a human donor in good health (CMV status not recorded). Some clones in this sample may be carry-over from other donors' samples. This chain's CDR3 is CASSFAGGAPSDTQYF. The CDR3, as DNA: TGTGCCAGCAGCTTCGCGGGGGGGGCCCCCTCCGATACGCAGTATTTT.